Listed below are T cell receptor beta chains from one sample, sequenced in a study of T cells after yellow fever vaccination. TCRdb itself ran the 5' RACE reads through MiXCR, one entry per CDR3 protein. The table has about 300,000 distinct CDR3 sequences, 8.7% seen once. The input for sequencing was CD4+ T cells sorted from PBMCs, taken 5 days after the yellow fever booster vaccination. The receptor source for this set is a man between 18 and 35 years old who received the YFV17D yellow fever vaccine. The CDR3 runs from the conserved cysteine through the conserved F or W. A D gene is named only where the DNA matches it firmly. Not all rows give a size; the values are once, few, many and, for expanded clones, a class.

clone size	D gene	V gene	J gene	CDR3 protein	CDR3 DNA
many	.	TRBV5-1	TRBJ2-3	CASSFQGSTDTQYF	TGCGCCAGCAGCTTTCAAGGGAGCACAGATACGCAGTATTTT
few	.	TRBV9	TRBJ1-1	CASSVSGQMNTEAFF	TGTGCCAGCAGCGTATCGGGCCAGATGAACACTGAAGCTTTCTTT
.	TRBD1	TRBV5-1	TRBJ2-2	CASSLAVGGGTGELFF	TGCGCCAGCAGCTTGGCCGTAGGGGGCGGCACCGGGGAGCTGTTTTTT
.	TRBD2	TRBV6-1	TRBJ2-1	CASIPSGGAGEQFF	TGTGCCAGCATCCCTAGCGGGGGGGCGGGTGAGCAGTTCTTC
few	.	TRBV4-2	TRBJ1-4	CASSQDRLNEKLFF	TGTGCCAGCAGCCAAGACCGACTTAATGAAAAACTGTTTTTT
many	TRBD1	TRBV6-5	TRBJ1-4	CASSRTGANEKLFF	TGTGCCAGCAGTCGGACAGGGGCTAATGAAAAACTGTTTTTT
.	.	TRBV7-2	TRBJ1-2	CASSLVTGDYGYTF	TGTGCCAGCAGCTTAGTTACCGGGGACTATGGCTACACCTTC
.	TRBD1	TRBV6-5	TRBJ1-2	CASSRQGKDYGYTF	TGTGCCAGCAGTCGACAGGGCAAGGACTATGGCTACACCTTC
many	.	TRBV6-5	TRBJ1-6	CASSPEDGSYNSPLHF	TGTGCCAGCAGTCCTGAGGACGGCTCCTATAATTCACCCCTCCACTTT
.	.	TRBV12-5	TRBJ1-1	CASGDRHGEAFF	TGTGCTAGTGGTGACCGACACGGTGAAGCTTTCTTT
few	.	TRBV20-1	TRBJ2-2	CSARDLGFTGELFF	TGCAGTGCTAGAGATCTTGGATTCACCGGGGAGCTGTTTTTT
few	.	TRBV19	TRBJ1-5	CASSEIYQPQHF	TGTGCCAGTAGTGAGATATATCAGCCCCAGCATTTT
.	TRBD1	TRBV5-5	TRBJ2-4	CASSLVQGTGDIQYF	TGTGCCAGCAGCTTGGTGCAAGGGACAGGGGACATTCAGTACTTC
few	.	TRBV7-2	TRBJ2-1	CASTRAWGLNYNEQFF	TGTGCCAGCACCCGGGCTTGGGGGCTTAACTACAATGAGCAGTTCTTC
.	.	TRBV12-3/TRBV12-4	TRBJ1-5	CASSSFGGQPQHF	TGTGCCAGCAGTTCCTTCGGAGGGCAGCCCCAGCATTTT
.	TRBD1	TRBV12-3/TRBV12-4	TRBJ1-6	CASRSGQGRFSPLHF	TGTGCCAGCAGGTCGGGACAGGGAAGATTTTCACCCCTCCACTTT
few	.	TRBV5-5	TRBJ2-6	CASSPGEGPGANVLTF	TGTGCCAGCAGCCCAGGTGAGGGCCCTGGGGCCAACGTCCTGACTTTC
.	.	TRBV5-4	TRBJ1-6	CASSLSGRDAGSLHF	TGTGCCAGCAGCTTGTCCGGCAGGGACGCTGGGTCCCTCCACTTT
.	.	TRBV20-1	TRBJ2-1	CSAPGVYNEQFF	TGCAGTGCTCCGGGGGTATACAATGAGCAGTTCTTC
many	.	TRBV7-3	TRBJ2-3	CASSLTDGGADTQYF	TGTGCCAGCAGCTTGACCGATGGGGGGGCGGATACGCAGTATTTT
.	.	TRBV29-1	TRBJ1-2	CSGGQDNYGYTF	TGCAGCGGCGGGCAGGATAACTATGGCTACACCTTC
.	.	TRBV12-3/TRBV12-4	TRBJ2-6	CASSPLYGSGANVLTF	TGTGCCAGCAGTCCCTTGTACGGGTCTGGGGCCAACGTCCTGACTTTC
few	.	TRBV12-3/TRBV12-4	TRBJ2-5	CASSLSRQYF	TGTGCCAGCAGTCTCAGCCGCCAGTACTTC
many	TRBD2	TRBV4-3	TRBJ2-5	CASSPQGLAGNGETQYF	TGCGCCAGCAGCCCACAAGGACTAGCGGGGAATGGGGAGACCCAGTACTTC
many	.	TRBV4-3	TRBJ2-7	CASSRGDSYEQYF	TGCGCCAGCAGCCGGGGAGACTCCTACGAGCAGTACTTC
few	TRBD1	TRBV4-3	TRBJ2-5	CASSSLDRGATQYF	TGCGCCAGCAGCTCCCTAGACAGGGGTGCGACCCAGTACTTC
many	.	TRBV5-6	TRBJ1-6	CASSLRAMASPLHF	TGTGCCAGCAGCCTTAGAGCCATGGCTTCACCCCTCCACTTT